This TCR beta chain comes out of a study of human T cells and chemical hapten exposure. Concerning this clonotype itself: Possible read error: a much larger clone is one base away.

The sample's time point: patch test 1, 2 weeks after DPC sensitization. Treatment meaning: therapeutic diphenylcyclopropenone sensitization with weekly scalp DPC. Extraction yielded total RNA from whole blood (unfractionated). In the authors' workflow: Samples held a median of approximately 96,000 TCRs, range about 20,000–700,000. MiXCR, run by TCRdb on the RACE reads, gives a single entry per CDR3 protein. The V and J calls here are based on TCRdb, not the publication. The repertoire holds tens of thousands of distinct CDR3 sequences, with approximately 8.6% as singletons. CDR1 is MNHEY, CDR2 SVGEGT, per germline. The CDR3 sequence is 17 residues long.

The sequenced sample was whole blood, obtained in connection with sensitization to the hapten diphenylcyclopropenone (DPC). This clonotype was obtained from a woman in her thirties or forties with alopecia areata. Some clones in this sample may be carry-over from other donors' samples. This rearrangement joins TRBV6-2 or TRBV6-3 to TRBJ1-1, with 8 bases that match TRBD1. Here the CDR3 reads CASSYSDRVGMNAEAFF. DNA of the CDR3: TGTGCCAGCAGTTACTCGGACAGGGTTGGAATGAACGCTGAAGCTTTCTTT.